The 29 T cell receptor beta chains below were found in one sample sequenced in a study of T cell repertoires in cytomegalovirus infection. A single record per CDR3 protein comes from TCRdb applying MiXCR to the reads. The data contain around 360,000 distinct CDR3 sequences, roughly a third of them seen just once; the ten biggest clones take up roughly 13%. No cognate antigen is known for these TCRs. This specimen was cultured PBMCs, taken from culture after CMV antigen stimulation. Receptors originate from a human donor in good health (CMV status not recorded). Some clones in this sample may be carry-over from other donors' samples.

In its sample, this clonotype was seen many times. The chain joins TRBV7-2 to TRBJ2-3; D gene uncertain. V lost 6 bases and J lost 4, with 20 bases in between. Germline V gene lookup returns CDR1 SGHTA and CDR2 FQGNSA. The CDR3 is made up of 16 amino acids. CDR3 protein: CASRPFGAPVPDTQYF. The CDR3 DNA reads TGTGCCAGCAGACCCTTTGGAGCGCCGGTTCCAGATACGCAGTATTTT.

V gene TRBV4-3 combines with J gene TRBJ2-3; 11 bases line up with TRBD2. This CDR3 contains 17 residues. J was trimmed by 4 bases and V by 0 bases; bases with no gene match: 6. CDR1 is LGHNA, CDR2 YSLEER, per germline. In DNA form, the CDR3 reads TGCGCCAGCAGCCAAGATGGTAGCGGGAGGGGCGCAGATACGCAGTATTTT. The encoded protein is CASSQDGSGRGADTQYF.

This clonotype has just a few counts. The CDR3 DNA reads TGCAGCGTTGGGCGGGACAGGGGCGGCAATGAGCAGTTCTTC. Translated, it gives CSVGRDRGGNEQFF. The chain links TRBV29-1 to TRBJ2-1; 10 nucleotides align to TRBD1. This CDR3 is 14 amino acids long. J gave up 6 bases and V 4 bases, and 6 bases lay outside the gene matches. The V gene's germline CDR1 is SQVTM and CDR2 ANQGSEA.

This clonotype was observed a few times. The rearrangement uses TRBV7-9 and TRBJ1-5; possibly TRBD1 for D (6 bases). V lost 2 bases and J 5 bases, leaving 19 bases between the germline ends. Germline CDR1 and CDR2: SEHNR and FQNEAQ (reference sequence). The CDR3 is made up of 17 amino acids. The CDR3 is CASSLWTLRGKYQPQHF. The CDR3 nucleotides read TGTGCCAGCAGCTTATGGACTTTAAGGGGGAAGTATCAGCCCCAGCATTTT.

The table lists this clonotype with a few counts. This chain connects TRBV20-1 to TRBJ2-5; 7 nucleotides agree with TRBD2. Germline values: CDR1 DFQATT, CDR2 SNEGSKA (reference sequence). V shed 0 bases and J 1 base; nucleotides not matched to a gene: 5. The CDR3 runs 15 residues. The CDR3 coding sequence is TGCAGTGCTAGAGATCCCAGGACTAGCCAAGAGACCCAGTACTTC. Its translation: CSARDPRTSQETQYF.

On this clonotype: The junction shows a germline mismatch at one end, possibly a read error. The chain links TRBV7-7 to TRBJ2-1; D possibly corresponds to TRBD2 (5 bases). This CDR3 spans 13 amino acids. CDR1 is SSHAT, CDR2 FNYEAQ, per germline (reference sequence). Here the CDR3 DNA reads TGTGCTAGCAGCTTAGCGCCGGCCAGTGAGCAGTTCTTC. As protein: CASSLAPASEQFF.

This clonotype was picked up many times. The rearrangement joins TRBV7-8 to TRBJ2-3, with D perhaps matching TRBD2 (5 bases). The CDR3 loop spans 17 amino acids. Germline CDR1 reads SGHVS; CDR2 reads FQNEAQ. Trimming removed 7 bases at V and 4 bases at J, with 24 bases between. The CDR3 DNA reads TGTGCCAGCAACCCCCGGACTGGCGGATCTAAGGCAGATACGCAGTATTTT. Its protein is CASNPRTGGSKADTQYF.

The chain carries TRBV6-8 and TRBJ2-1; TRBD2 aligns across 10 bases. CDR1 is MNHGY, CDR2 SAAAGT, per germline. The CDR3 has 16 amino acids. V lost 7 bases and J lost 5; bases outside the gene matches: 11. CDR3 DNA sequence: TGTGCCAGCACCCTAAGAACTAGCGGGGCTCACAATGAGCAGTTCTTC. Translated: CASTLRTSGAHNEQFF.

V usage is TRBV12-3 or TRBV12-4 and J usage is TRBJ2-5; no definite D call. The CDR3 covers 13 residues. Trimming took off 7 bases at V and 7 bases at J, with 16 bases between the two ends. CDR3: CASTMELVGTQYF. The DNA for the CDR3 is TGTGCCAGCACCATGGAACTGGTGGGGACCCAGTACTTC.

The genes are TRBV11-3 and TRBJ2-1; 12 nucleotides agree with TRBD2. The V gene end was trimmed by 4 bases and the J gene end by 7 bases; junction bases not matched to a gene: 8. Looked up from germline, CDR1 is SGHNT and CDR2 is YENEEA. The CDR3 covers 16 residues. The CDR3 here is CASSSFGLAGMNEQFF. The CDR3 region has the DNA TGTGCCAGCAGCTCATTTGGACTAGCGGGAATGAATGAGCAGTTCTTC.

This clonotype was detected a few times. The genes are TRBV7-6 and TRBJ2-5; weak D call: TRBD1 (5 bases). V was clipped by 0 bases and J by 3 bases, with 11 bases between them. The germline gives CDR1 SGHVS, CDR2 FNYEAQ. The length of the CDR3 is 15 residues. CDR3 region: CASSLAGVWEETQYF. The CDR3 nucleotides read TGTGCCAGCAGCTTAGCAGGGGTTTGGGAAGAGACCCAGTACTTC.

The V and J genes are TRBV20-1 and TRBJ2-1, with D possibly being TRBD2 (5 bases). CDR1 is DFQATT and CDR2 is SNEGSKA in the germline V gene (reference sequence). The length of the CDR3 is 11 residues. Trimming took off 6 bases at V and 9 bases at J, with 12 bases between the two ends. CDR3 nucleotides: TGCAGTGCAGGAGGTGGTCTTGAGCAGTTCTTC. Translation: CSAGGGLEQFF.

This clonotype was seen a handful of times. The chain has TRBV7-6 and TRBJ1-1; D is ambiguous. CDR1 and CDR2 (germline): SGHVS, FNYEAQ. This CDR3 is 17 amino acids long. Trimming removed 5 bases at V and 3 bases at J, with 22 bases between. CDR3 bases: TGTGCCAGCAGCCCAAACCCCAAAAGACTCCCGGACACTGAAGCTTTCTTT. It yields the protein CASSPNPKRLPDTEAFF. Filled out from reference TRBV7-6 and TRBJ1-1, the complete variable domain reads GAGVSQSPRYKVTKRGQDVALRCDPISGHVSLYWYRQALGQGPEFLTYFNYEAQQDKSGLPNDRFSAERPEGSISTLTIQRTEQRDSAMYRCASSPNPKRLPDTEAFFGQGTRLTVV.

A few counts support this clonotype. This chain joins TRBV6-2 or TRBV6-3 and TRBJ2-2; D is perhaps TRBD1 (7 bases). With 7 bases removed from V and 6 bases from J, the gap between germline ends came to 21 bases. Looked up from germline, CDR1 is MNHEY and CDR2 is SVGEGT. The CDR3 has 16 amino acids. CDR3 sequence (DNA): TGTGCCAGCACTTGGTCCGGGACAGCGGGCGCCGGGGAGCTGTTTTTT. It encodes CASTWSGTAGAGELFF.

This rearrangement joins TRBV12-5 to TRBJ2-3, with 7 bases aligning to TRBD2. The CDR3 contains 13 residues. Germline V gives CDR1 LGHNT, CDR2 FRNRAP. V trimming: 5 bases; J trimming: 3 bases; junction bases outside the gene matches: 2. The CDR3 reads CASGIGGTDTQYF. The DNA for the CDR3 is TGTGCTAGTGGTATCGGGGGGACAGATACGCAGTATTTT.

This chain uses TRBV6-5 with TRBJ2-1, with D maybe TRBD1 (6 bases). Trimming stripped 5 bases from V and 2 bases from J, with 13 bases between. The CDR3 loop spans 15 amino acids. Germline loops: CDR1 MNHEY, CDR2 SVGAGI. CDR3 sequence reads: CASSLDRTAYNEQFF. Here the CDR3 DNA reads TGTGCCAGCAGTCTGGACAGAACGGCCTACAATGAGCAGTTCTTC.

There are a few counts of this clonotype. The chain combines TRBV7-2 with TRBJ2-7; D is ambiguous. V was trimmed by 8 bases and J by 6 bases, leaving 11 bases between them. CDR1 and CDR2 from the germline V gene are SGHTA and FQGNSA. The CDR3 sequence is 11 residues long. CDR3 in amino acids: CASHIRAEQYV. CDR3 coding DNA: TGTGCCAGCCACATTAGGGCCGAGCAGTACGTC.

The CDR3 region is CASSLRVLGVSNQPQHF. In DNA, the CDR3 is TGTGCCAGCAGTTTACGCGTTTTGGGTGTTAGCAATCAGCCCCAGCATTTT. The rearrangement links TRBV12-3 or TRBV12-4 to TRBJ1-5; D is ambiguous. This CDR3 region has 17 residues. Trimming took off 2 bases at V and 0 bases at J, with 14 bases between the two ends.

The V and J genes are TRBV7-6 and TRBJ2-7; maybe TRBD1 (5 bases). The CDR3 is made up of 16 amino acids. The germline V and J ends were trimmed by 1 base and 2 bases, with 15 bases remaining between them. CDR1 is SGHVS and CDR2 is FNYEAQ in the germline V gene. CDR3 in amino acids: CASSLEVRQSAYEQYF. The CDR3 DNA is TGTGCCAGCAGCTTAGAGGTCCGACAGTCTGCCTACGAGCAGTACTTC.

The table lists this clonotype with a few counts. This chain uses TRBV12-3 or TRBV12-4 with TRBJ1-4; 11 positions agree with TRBD1. The CDR3 is made up of 14 amino acids. V shed 6 bases and J 8 bases; nucleotides not matched to a gene: 5. Here the CDR3 DNA reads TGTGCCAGCAGAGCCGGACAGGGGGCCGAAAAACTGTTTTTT. Translation: CASRAGQGAEKLFF.

The V call is TRBV6-6, the J call TRBJ2-7, with 8 nucleotides matching TRBD2. J gave up 0 bases and V 3 bases, and 10 bases lay outside the gene matches. The V gene's germline CDR1 is MNHNY and CDR2 SVGAGI (reference sequence). The CDR3 has 17 residues. CDR3 nucleotides: TGTGCCAGCAGTTATCTCAACCTAGCGGGTAGCTCCTACGAGCAGTACTTC. This codes for CASSYLNLAGSSYEQYF.

This clonotype was recorded many times. The rearrangement joins TRBV7-2 to TRBJ2-1, with 11 nucleotides matching TRBD2. V shed 1 base, J shed 7 bases, and the junction held 3 bases outside the gene matches. There are 15 residues in the CDR3. CDR1 and CDR2 (germline): SGHTA, FQGNSA. CDR3 bases: TGTGCCAGCAGCTTAGTAGCGGGAGGGCGGAATGAGCAGTTCTTC. Protein: CASSLVAGGRNEQFF. Combining the CDR3 with reference TRBV7-2 and TRBJ2-1 gives the whole variable domain GAGVSQSPSNKVTEKGKDVELRCDPISGHTALYWYRQSLGQGLEFLIYFQGNSAPDKSGLPSDRFSAERTGGSVSTLTIQRTQQEDSAVYLCASSLVAGGRNEQFFGPGTRLTVL.

J is TRBJ2-1 and V is TRBV27; 8 bases line up with TRBD2. The germline V gene has CDR1 MNHEY and CDR2 SMNVEV (reference sequence). The CDR3 loop spans 16 amino acids. V trimming: 2 bases; J trimming: 2 bases; junction bases outside the gene matches: 5. The CDR3 loop is CASSLRTSRAYNEQFF. The CDR3 DNA is TGTGCCAGCAGTTTACGGACTAGCCGGGCCTACAATGAGCAGTTCTTC.

This clonotype was seen many times. In DNA form, the CDR3 reads TGTGCCAGCAGCCCTACTAGCGGGAGGGCCAGCACCGGGGAGCTGTTTTTT. It yields the protein CASSPTSGRASTGELFF. V and J are TRBV7-3 and TRBJ2-2, with TRBD2 matching over 13 bases. The germline gives CDR1 SGHTA, CDR2 FQGTGA. This CDR3 has 17 amino acids. Losses at the gene ends were 5 bases for V and 4 bases for J; bases not matched to a gene: 7.

The chain couples TRBV20-1 to TRBJ2-5; D unclear. CDR3 length equals 14 residues. V dropped 2 bases and J dropped 4 bases, with 14 bases sitting between them. CDR1 DFQATT and CDR2 SNEGSKA come from the germline V gene (reference sequence). The CDR3 DNA follows: TGCAGTGCTAGAAAGAGAGGCGTTAGAGAGACCCAGTACTTC. As protein: CSARKRGVRETQYF.

The chain has TRBV7-2 and TRBJ1-5; D gene uncertain. Germline CDR1 and CDR2: SGHTA and FQGNSA. This CDR3 has 16 residues. Trimming cost V 1 base and J 0 bases, with 10 bases left between them. The CDR3 reads CASSLGSRVSNQPQHF. For the CDR3, the DNA is TGTGCCAGCAGCTTAGGGTCCAGAGTTAGCAATCAGCCCCAGCATTTT.

This clonotype was observed many times. The V call is TRBV7-2, the J call TRBJ1-1, with a possible D match to TRBD1 (5 bases). CDR1 SGHTA and CDR2 FQGNSA come from the germline V gene. CDR3 length: 14 amino acids. Trimming stripped 4 bases from V and 1 base from J, with 10 bases between. The CDR3, as DNA: TGTGCCAGCAGCTCGGACAACTCGAACACTGAAGCTTTCTTT. Its protein is CASSSDNSNTEAFF.

This clonotype was seen a handful of times. The CDR3 is CASSPPDAGPYEQYF. The DNA of the CDR3 is TGTGCCAGCAGTCCCCCAGACGCCGGACCCTACGAGCAGTACTTC. This chain uses TRBV28 with TRBJ2-7, with D unclear. CDR1 and CDR2 from the germline V gene are MDHEN and SYDVKM. V was trimmed by 5 bases and J by 2 bases, leaving 16 bases between them. The CDR3 runs to 15 residues.

The chain links TRBV6-5 to TRBJ2-3; 9 bases map to TRBD2. CDR3 length: 14 amino acids. J gave up 5 bases and V 3 bases, and 3 bases lay outside the gene matches. Germline V gene lookup returns CDR1 MNHEY and CDR2 SVGAGI. The CDR3 region is CASSYSGRGDTQYF. In DNA, the CDR3 is TGTGCCAGCAGTTATAGCGGGAGAGGAGATACGCAGTATTTT.